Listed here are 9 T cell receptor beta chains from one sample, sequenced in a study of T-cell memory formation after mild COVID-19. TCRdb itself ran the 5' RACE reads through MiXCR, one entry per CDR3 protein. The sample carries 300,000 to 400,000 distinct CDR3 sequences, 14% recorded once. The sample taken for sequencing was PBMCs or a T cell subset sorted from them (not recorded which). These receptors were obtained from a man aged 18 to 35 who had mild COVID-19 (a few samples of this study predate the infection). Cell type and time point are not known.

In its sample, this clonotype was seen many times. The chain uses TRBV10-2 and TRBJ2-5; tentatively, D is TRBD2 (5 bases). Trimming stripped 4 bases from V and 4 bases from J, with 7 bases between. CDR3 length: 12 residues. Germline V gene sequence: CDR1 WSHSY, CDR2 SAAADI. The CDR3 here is CASSAGGETQYF. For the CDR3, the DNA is TGCGCCAGCAGTGCCGGAGGAGAGACCCAGTACTTC.

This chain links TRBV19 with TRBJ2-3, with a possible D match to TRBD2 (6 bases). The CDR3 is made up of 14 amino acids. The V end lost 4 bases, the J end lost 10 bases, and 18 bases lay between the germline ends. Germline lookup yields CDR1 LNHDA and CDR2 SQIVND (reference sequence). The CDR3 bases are TGTGCCAGTAGTAACTGGGGGGAGGATTTTGCGCAGTATTTT. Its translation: CASSNWGEDFAQYF.

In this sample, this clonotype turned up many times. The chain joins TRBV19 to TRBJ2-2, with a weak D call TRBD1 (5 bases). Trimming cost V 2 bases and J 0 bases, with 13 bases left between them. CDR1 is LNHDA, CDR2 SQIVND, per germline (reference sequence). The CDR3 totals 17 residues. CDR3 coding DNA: TGTGCCAGTAGTATACCGACAGCTGACCCGAACACCGGGGAGCTGTTTTTT. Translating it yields CASSIPTADPNTGELFF.

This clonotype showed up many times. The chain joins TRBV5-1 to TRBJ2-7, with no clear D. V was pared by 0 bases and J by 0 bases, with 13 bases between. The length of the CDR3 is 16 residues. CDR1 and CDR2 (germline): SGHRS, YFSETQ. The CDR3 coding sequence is TGCGCCAGCAGCTTGGTGGCCCTGGCCGTCTCCTACGAGCAGTACTTC. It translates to CASSLVALAVSYEQYF.

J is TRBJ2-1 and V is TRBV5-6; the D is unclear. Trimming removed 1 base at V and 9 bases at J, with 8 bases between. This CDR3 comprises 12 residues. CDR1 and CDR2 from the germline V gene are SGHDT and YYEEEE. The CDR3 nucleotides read TGTGCCAGCAGCTTGTTTAGTTCTGAGCAGTTCTTC. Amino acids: CASSLFSSEQFF.

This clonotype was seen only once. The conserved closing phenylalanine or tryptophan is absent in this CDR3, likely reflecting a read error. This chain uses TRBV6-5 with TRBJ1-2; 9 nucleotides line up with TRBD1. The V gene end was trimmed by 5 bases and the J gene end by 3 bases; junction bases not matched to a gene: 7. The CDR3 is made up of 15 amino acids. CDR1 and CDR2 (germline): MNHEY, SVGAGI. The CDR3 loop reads CASSLTRTGDYGYTL. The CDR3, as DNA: TGTGCCAGCAGTCTCACACGGACAGGGGACTATGGCTACACCTTG.

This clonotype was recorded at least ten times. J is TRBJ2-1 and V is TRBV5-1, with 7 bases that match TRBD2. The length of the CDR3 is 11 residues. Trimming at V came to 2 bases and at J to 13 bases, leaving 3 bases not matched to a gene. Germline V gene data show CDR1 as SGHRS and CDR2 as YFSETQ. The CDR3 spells CASSFGGDQFF. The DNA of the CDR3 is TGCGCCAGCAGCTTTGGGGGGGACCAGTTCTTC.

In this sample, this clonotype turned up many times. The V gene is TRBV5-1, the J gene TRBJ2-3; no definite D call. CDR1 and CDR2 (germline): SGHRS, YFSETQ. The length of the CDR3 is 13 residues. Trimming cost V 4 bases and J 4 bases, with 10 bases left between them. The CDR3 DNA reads TGCGCCAGCAGCGGGGAAAGCGCAGATACGCAGTATTTT. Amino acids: CASSGESADTQYF.

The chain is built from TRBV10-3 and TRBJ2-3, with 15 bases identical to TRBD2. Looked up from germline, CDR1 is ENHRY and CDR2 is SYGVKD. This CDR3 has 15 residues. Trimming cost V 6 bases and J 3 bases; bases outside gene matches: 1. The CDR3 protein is CAIRGTSGGTDTQYF. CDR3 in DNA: TGTGCCATCAGGGGGACTAGCGGGGGGACAGATACGCAGTATTTT.